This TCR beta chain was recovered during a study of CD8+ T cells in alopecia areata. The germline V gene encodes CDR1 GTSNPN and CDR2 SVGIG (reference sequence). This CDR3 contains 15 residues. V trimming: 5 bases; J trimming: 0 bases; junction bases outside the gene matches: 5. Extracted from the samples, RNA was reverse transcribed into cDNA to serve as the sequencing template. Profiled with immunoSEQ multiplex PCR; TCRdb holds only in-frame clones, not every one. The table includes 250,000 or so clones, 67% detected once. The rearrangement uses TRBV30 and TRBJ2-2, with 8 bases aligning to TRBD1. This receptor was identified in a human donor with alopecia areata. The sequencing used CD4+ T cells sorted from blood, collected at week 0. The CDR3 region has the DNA TGTGCCTGGGGACAGGGACATACGAACACCGGGGAGCTGTTTTTT. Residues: CAWGQGHTNTGELFF. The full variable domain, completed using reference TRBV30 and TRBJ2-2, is SQTIHQWPATLVQPVGSPLSLECTVEGTSNPNLYWYRQAAGRGLQLLFYSVGIGQISSEVPQNLSASRPQDRQFILSSKKLLLSDSGFYLCAWGQGHTNTGELFFGEGSRLTVL.